The 2 T cell receptor beta chains listed next were all sequenced from one sample in a study of blood T cell repertoires in COVID-19. The table came from immunoSEQ multiplex PCR; TCRdb's copy has only in-frame clones and leaves some out. The data contain about 170,000 clones, approximately 90% of them singletons. Sample: peripheral blood. These receptor sequences come from a man aged 18-30 years with COVID-19, enrolled during active disease.

The chain couples TRBV24-1 to TRBJ2-7, with 13 bases that match TRBD2. The germline V gene has CDR1 KGHDR and CDR2 SFDVKD. Unmatched junction bases numbered 3, after V lost 3 bases and J lost 2 bases. The CDR3 sequence is 16 residues long. The chain's CDR3 is CATSDPGTSGTYEQYF. The CDR3 nucleotides are TGTGCCACCAGTGATCCCGGGACTAGCGGGACCTACGAGCAGTACTTC.

The CDR3 sequence: CASTEQVPNYGYTF. In DNA, the CDR3 is TGTGCCAGCACCGAACAGGTGCCTAACTATGGCTACACCTTC. J is TRBJ1-2 and V is TRBV6-4; D is perhaps TRBD1 (5 bases). V was cut by 7 bases and J by 0 bases, with 12 bases left in between. The germline CDR1 and CDR2 sequences are MRHNA and SNTAGT. CDR3 size: 14 residues.